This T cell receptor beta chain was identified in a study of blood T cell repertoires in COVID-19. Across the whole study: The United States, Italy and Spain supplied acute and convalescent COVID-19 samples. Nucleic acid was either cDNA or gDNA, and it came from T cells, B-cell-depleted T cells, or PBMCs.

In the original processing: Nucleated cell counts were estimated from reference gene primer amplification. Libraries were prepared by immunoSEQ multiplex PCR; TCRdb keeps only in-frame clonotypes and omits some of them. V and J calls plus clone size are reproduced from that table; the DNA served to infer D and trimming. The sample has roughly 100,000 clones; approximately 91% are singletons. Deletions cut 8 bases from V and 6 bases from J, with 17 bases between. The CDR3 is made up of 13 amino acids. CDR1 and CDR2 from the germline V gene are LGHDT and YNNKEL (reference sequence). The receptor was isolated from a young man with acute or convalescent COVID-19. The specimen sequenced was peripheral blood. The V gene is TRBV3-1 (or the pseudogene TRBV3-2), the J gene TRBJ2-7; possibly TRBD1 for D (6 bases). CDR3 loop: CASGRQGSLEQYF. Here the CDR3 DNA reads TGTGCCAGCGGGCGGCAGGGGTCCCTCGAGCAGTACTTC.